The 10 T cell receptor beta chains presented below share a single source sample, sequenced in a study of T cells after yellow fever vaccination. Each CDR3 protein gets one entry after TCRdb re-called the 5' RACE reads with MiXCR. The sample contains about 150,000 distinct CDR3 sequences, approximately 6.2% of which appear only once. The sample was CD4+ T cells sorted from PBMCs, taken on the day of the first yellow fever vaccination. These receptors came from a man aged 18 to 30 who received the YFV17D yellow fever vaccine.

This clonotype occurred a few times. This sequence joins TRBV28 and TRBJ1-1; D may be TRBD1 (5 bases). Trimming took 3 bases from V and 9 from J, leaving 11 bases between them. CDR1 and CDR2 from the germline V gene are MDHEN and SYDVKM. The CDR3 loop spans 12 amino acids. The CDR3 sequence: CASSLGDRKAFF. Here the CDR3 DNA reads TGTGCCAGCAGTTTGGGGGACCGTAAAGCTTTCTTT.

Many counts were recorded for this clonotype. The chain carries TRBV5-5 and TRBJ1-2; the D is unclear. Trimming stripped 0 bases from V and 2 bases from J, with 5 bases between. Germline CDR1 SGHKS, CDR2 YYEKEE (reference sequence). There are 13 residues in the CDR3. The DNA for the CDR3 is TGTGCCAGCAGCTTGGGCGGAAACTATGGCTACACCTTC. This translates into CASSLGGNYGYTF.

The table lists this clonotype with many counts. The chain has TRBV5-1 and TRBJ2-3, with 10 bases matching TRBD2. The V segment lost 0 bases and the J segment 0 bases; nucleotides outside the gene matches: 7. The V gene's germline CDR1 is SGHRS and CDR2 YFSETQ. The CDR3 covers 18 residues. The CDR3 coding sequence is TGCGCCAGCAGCTTGGGTGGCCTAGCGGGGGCTAGCACAGATACGCAGTATTTT. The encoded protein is CASSLGGLAGASTDTQYF.

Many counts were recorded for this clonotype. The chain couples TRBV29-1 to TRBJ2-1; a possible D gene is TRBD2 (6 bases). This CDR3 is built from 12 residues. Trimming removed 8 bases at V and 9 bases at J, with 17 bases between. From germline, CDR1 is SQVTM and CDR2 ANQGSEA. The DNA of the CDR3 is TGCAGCTTCCGGGACTTCCTTACTGAGCAGTTCTTC. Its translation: CSFRDFLTEQFF.

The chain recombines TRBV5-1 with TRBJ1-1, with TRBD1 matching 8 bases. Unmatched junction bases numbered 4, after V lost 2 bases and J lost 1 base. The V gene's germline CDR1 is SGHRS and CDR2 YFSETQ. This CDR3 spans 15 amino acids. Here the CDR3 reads CASSLMTGENTEAFF. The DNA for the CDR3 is TGCGCCAGCAGCTTAATGACAGGGGAGAACACTGAAGCTTTCTTT. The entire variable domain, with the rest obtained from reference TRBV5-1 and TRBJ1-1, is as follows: KAGVTQTPRYLIKTRGQQVTLSCSPISGHRSVSWYQQTPGQGLQFLFEYFSETQRNKGNFPGRFSGRQFSNSRSEMNVSTLELGDSALYLCASSLMTGENTEAFFGQGTRLTVV.

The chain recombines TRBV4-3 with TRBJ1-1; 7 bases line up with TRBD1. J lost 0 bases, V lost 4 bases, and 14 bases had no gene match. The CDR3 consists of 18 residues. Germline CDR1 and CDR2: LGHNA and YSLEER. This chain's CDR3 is CASSRNIQGGGLNTEAFF. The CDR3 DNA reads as TGCGCCAGCAGCCGGAACATTCAGGGGGGCGGACTGAACACTGAAGCTTTCTTT.

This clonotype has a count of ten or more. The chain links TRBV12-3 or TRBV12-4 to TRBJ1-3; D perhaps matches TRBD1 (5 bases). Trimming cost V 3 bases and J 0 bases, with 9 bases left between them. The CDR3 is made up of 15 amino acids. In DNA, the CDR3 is TGTGCCAGCAGTTTGGGGACGAACTCTGGAAACACCATATATTTT. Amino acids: CASSLGTNSGNTIYF.

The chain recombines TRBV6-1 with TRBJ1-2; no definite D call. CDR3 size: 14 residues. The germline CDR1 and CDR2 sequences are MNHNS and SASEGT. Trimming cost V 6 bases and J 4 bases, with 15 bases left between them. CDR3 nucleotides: TGTGCCAGCAGCCTCGTGGGGTCCCCCTATGGCTACACCTTC. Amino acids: CASSLVGSPYGYTF.

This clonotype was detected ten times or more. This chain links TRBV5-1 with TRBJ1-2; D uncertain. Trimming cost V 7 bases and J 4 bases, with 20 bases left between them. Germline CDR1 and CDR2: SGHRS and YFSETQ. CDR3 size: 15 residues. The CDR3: CASHREAGSFYGYTF. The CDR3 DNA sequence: TGCGCCAGCCACAGAGAAGCCGGGTCCTTCTATGGCTACACCTTC.

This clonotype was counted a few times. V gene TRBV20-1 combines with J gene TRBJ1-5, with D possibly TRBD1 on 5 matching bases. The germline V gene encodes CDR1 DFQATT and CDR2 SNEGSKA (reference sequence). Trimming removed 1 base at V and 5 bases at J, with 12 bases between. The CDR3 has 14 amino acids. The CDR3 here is CSARGVPTDQPQHF. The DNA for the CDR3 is TGCAGTGCTAGAGGGGTCCCGACAGATCAGCCCCAGCATTTT.